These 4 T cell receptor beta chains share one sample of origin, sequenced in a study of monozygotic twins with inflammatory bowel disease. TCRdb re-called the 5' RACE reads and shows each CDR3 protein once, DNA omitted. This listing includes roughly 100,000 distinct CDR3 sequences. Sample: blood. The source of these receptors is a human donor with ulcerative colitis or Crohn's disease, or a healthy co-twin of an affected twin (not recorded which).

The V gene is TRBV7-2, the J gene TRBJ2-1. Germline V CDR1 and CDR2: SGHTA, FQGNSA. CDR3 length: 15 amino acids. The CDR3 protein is CASSLSGQPYNEQFF.

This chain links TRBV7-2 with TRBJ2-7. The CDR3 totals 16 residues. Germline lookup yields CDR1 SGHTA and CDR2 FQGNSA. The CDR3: CASSLVLVGSGGQQYF.

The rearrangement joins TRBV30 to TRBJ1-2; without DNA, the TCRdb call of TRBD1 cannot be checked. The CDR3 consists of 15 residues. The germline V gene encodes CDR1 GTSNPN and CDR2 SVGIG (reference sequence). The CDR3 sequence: CAWSVPVSGYYGYTF.

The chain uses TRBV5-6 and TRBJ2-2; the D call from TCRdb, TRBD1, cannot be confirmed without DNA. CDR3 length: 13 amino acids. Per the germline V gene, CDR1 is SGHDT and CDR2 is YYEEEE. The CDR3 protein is CASSLTTGRELFF. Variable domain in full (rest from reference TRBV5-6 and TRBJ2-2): DAGVTQSPTHLIKTRGQQVTLRCSPKSGHDTVSWYQQALGQGPQFIFQYYEEEERQRGNFPDRFSGHQFPNYSSELNVNALLLGDSALYLCASSLTTGRELFFGEGSRLTVL.